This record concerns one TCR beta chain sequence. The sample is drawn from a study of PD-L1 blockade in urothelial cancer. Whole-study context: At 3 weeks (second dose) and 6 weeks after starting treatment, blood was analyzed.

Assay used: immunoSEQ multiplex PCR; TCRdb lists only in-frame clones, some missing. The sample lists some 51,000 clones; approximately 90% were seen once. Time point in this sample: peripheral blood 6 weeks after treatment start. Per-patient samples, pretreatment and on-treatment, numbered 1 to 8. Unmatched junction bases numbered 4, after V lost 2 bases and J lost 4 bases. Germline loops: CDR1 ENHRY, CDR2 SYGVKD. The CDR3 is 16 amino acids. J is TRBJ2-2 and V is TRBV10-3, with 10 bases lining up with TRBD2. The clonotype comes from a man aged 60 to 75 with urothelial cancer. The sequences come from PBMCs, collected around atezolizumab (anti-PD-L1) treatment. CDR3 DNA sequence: TGTGCCATCAGTGAGACTAGCGGGGTGATCACCGGGGAGCTGTTTTTT. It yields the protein CAISETSGVITGELFF.